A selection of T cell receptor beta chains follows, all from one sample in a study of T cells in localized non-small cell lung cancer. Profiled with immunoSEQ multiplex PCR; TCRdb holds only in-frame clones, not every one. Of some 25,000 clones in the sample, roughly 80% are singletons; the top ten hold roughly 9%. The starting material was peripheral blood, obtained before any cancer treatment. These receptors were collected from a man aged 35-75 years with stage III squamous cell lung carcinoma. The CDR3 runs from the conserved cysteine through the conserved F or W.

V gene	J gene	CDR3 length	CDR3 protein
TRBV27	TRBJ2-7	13	CASGTLGGYEQYF
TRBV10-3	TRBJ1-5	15	CAISESGQLNQPQHF
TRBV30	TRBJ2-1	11	CAWRAYNEQFF
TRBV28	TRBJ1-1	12	CASGWDLSEAFF
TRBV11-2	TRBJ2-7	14	CASSPRAGAYEQYF
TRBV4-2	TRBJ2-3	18	CASSQIEQGTSGADTQYF
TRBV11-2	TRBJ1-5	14	CASSLGGSNQPQHF
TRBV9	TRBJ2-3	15	CASSVEGAPTDTQYF
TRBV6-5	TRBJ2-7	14	CASRDTGRVDEQYF
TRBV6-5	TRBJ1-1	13	CAIQGASGTEAFF
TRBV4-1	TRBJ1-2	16	CASSQAFPGGNVGYTF
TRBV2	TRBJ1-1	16	CASSRPGTESYSEAFF
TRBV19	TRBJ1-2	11	CATRAPSGYTF
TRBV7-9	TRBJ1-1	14	CASTSDRGRFEAFF
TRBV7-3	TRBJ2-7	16	CASSPYGGGRANEQYF
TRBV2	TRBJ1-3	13	CASTSRRESTIYF
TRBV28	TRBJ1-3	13	CASSSVFRNTIYF
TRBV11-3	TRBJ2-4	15	CASSPGTGRKNIQYF
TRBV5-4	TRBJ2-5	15	CASSVWGRGEETQYF
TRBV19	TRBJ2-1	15	CASKSGGADYNEQFF
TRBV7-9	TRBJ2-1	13	CASSPPGQGGQFF
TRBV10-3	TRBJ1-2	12	CAISDSTGERTF
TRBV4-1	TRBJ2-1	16	CASSLPGLAGYNEQFF
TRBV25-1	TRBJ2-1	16	CASSAPAISSYNEQFF
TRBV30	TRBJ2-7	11	CALQGAREQYF
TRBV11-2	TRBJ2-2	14	CASSPGGGSGELFF
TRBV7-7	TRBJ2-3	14	CASSLGHGTDTQYF
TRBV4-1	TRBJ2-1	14	CASSQDEAGVEQFF
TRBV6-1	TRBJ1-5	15	CASTGAIAPNQPQHF
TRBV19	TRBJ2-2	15	CASSIRKTGVGELFF
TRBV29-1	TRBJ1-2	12	CSGKQGTYGYTF
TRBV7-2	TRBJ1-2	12	CASSLQGLGYTF
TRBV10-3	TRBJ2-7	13	CAIWGGAAYEQYF
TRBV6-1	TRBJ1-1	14	CASGGDRWNTEAFF
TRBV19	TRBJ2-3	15	CASRTRRGNTDTQYF
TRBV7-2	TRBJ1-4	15	CASSGLQGVGEKLFF
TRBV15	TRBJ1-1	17	CATSRGTGTAGNTEAFF
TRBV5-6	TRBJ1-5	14	CASSFNGVGQPQHF
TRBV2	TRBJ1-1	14	CASSEGRGRTEAFF
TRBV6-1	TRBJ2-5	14	CLSLRAGREETQYF
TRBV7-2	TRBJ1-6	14	CASSSRVPNSPLHF
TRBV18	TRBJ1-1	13	CASSPQGNTEAFF
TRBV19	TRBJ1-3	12	CASSPVGNTIYF